The 14 T cell receptor beta chains below come from one sample, sequenced in a study of T cell responses to AZD1222 COVID-19 vaccine. Assay: immunoSEQ multiplex PCR; the TCRdb copy retains only in-frame clones and omits some. Found here are approximately 73,000 clones, roughly 82% of them singletons; the top ten hold about 3.1%. The material was peripheral blood, obtained on day 0 of AZD1222 vaccination. The receptors were sampled from an adult in good health.

The rearrangement uses TRBV5-4 and TRBJ1-2; D call uncertain. The V and J ends lost 2 bases and 4 bases respectively, with 15 bases between them. CDR3 length: 15 residues. Germline V CDR1 and CDR2: SGHNT, YYREEE (reference sequence). CDR3 sequence: CASSLGRGMGYGYTF. The CDR3 nucleotides read TGTGCCAGCAGCTTAGGGCGGGGAATGGGCTATGGCTACACCTTC.

The V call is TRBV6-5, the J call TRBJ1-6, with a possible D match to TRBD1 (5 bases). Trimming removed 0 bases at V and 4 bases at J, with 10 bases between. Looked up from germline, CDR1 is MNHEY and CDR2 is SVGAGI. The CDR3 is 16 residues long. CDR3 in amino acids: CASSYSPTDYNSPLHF. The CDR3, as DNA: TGTGCCAGCAGTTACTCGCCGACAGATTATAATTCACCCCTCCACTTT.

The chain carries TRBV7-2 and TRBJ1-1, with 8 nucleotides matching TRBD1. The CDR3 loop spans 15 amino acids. The germline V gene has CDR1 SGHTA and CDR2 FQGNSA. Germline trimming cut 5 bases from V and 8 bases from J; bases unmatched to any gene: 13. CDR3 in amino acids: CASSETGTGATEAFF. DNA of the CDR3: TGTGCCAGCAGCGAGACCGGGACAGGAGCAACCGAAGCTTTCTTT.

This chain connects TRBV9 to TRBJ1-2; D unresolved. The CDR3 covers 14 residues. Germline V gene lookup returns CDR1 SGDLS and CDR2 YYNGEE. V was pared by 3 bases and J by 2 bases, with 11 bases between. In DNA, the CDR3 is TGTGCCAGCAGCGACCAACCAGTCAACTATGGCTACACCTTC. The encoded protein is CASSDQPVNYGYTF.

This chain links TRBV4-3 with TRBJ2-2; TRBD1 is a possible D gene (5 bases). This CDR3 is built from 16 residues. Germline CDR1 reads LGHNA; CDR2 reads YSLEER. V was shortened by 0 bases and J by 3 bases, with 11 bases between the two germline ends. CDR3 bases: TGCGCCAGCAGCCAAGATCAAGGACATCACACCGGGGAGCTGTTTTTT. Encoded protein: CASSQDQGHHTGELFF.

The chain couples TRBV7-9 to TRBJ2-1; TRBD2 might be the D (6 bases). Trimming removed 5 bases at V and 7 bases at J, with 21 bases between. Per the germline V gene, CDR1 is SEHNR and CDR2 is FQNEAQ (reference sequence). The CDR3 loop spans 16 amino acids. CDR3 coding DNA: TGTGCCAGCAGCGCTGGGGGACTTCTCATCCAAAATGAGCAGTTCTTC. It specifies CASSAGGLLIQNEQFF.

This clone was found once. CDR3 DNA sequence: TGTGCCAGCACCAAACGCCCGGGCAGCCTCTACACTGAAGCTTTCTTT. Encoded protein: CASTKRPGSLYTEAFF. The chain uses TRBV27 and TRBJ1-1; D not resolved. This CDR3 has 16 amino acids. The germline CDR1 and CDR2 sequences are MNHEY and SMNVEV (reference sequence). Deletions cut 7 bases from V and 3 bases from J, with 21 bases between.

This clone was counted a single time. V gene TRBV4-3 combines with J gene TRBJ1-5; D unclear. The CDR3 has 13 residues. Germline values: CDR1 LGHNA, CDR2 YSLEER. V lost 0 bases and J 12 bases, leaving 12 bases between the germline ends. The chain's CDR3 is CASSQDLRAVQHF. DNA for the CDR3: TGCGCCAGCAGCCAAGATTTAAGGGCAGTCCAGCATTTT.

V usage is TRBV10-3 and J usage is TRBJ2-1, with TRBD1 matching over 7 bases. J was trimmed by 5 bases and V by 6 bases; bases with no gene match: 7. This CDR3 has 14 amino acids. Germline CDR1 and CDR2: ENHRY and SYGVKD. The CDR3 region has the DNA TGTGCCATCAGGCCAGGGGGACCCAACAATGAGCAGTTCTTC. Protein sequence: CAIRPGGPNNEQFF.

The chain links TRBV5-6 to TRBJ2-5, with D hard to call. The CDR3 contains 14 residues. V lost 1 base to trimming and J lost 1 base, with 8 bases between them. In germline, CDR1 is SGHDT, CDR2 YYEEEE. CDR3 in amino acids: CASSLRQPQETQYF. The CDR3 coding sequence is TGTGCCAGCAGCTTGAGGCAGCCCCAAGAGACCCAGTACTTC.

The rearrangement joins TRBV5-1 to TRBJ1-1; D ambiguous. V was shortened by 4 bases and J by 0 bases, with 10 bases between the two germline ends. The CDR3 length is 14 residues. Germline lookup yields CDR1 SGHRS and CDR2 YFSETQ. CDR3 in DNA: TGCGCCAGCAGCAACGCCGCCGTGAACACTGAAGCTTTCTTT. It codes for CASSNAAVNTEAFF.

V gene TRBV28 combines with J gene TRBJ1-2; 7 nucleotides agree with TRBD1. Germline V gene lookup returns CDR1 MDHEN and CDR2 SYDVKM. J lost 3 bases, V lost 5 bases, and 6 bases had no gene match. The CDR3 loop spans 14 amino acids. The CDR3 DNA reads TGTGCCAGCAGTCCAGGGGGTATCGACTATGGCTACACCTTC. As protein: CASSPGGIDYGYTF.

This clone has only a few counts. The rearrangement links TRBV30 to TRBJ1-2; 7 nucleotides align to TRBD1. Trimming took 5 bases from V and 4 from J; bases not matched to a gene: 7. Germline V gives CDR1 GTSNPN, CDR2 SVGIG (reference sequence). The CDR3 has 13 residues. This CDR3 reads CAWQQGGGYGYTF. For the CDR3, the DNA is TGTGCCTGGCAGCAGGGGGGTGGCTATGGCTACACCTTC.

The V gene is TRBV24-1, the J gene TRBJ1-6; 8 bases are a match to TRBD1. Germline V gene data show CDR1 as KGHDR and CDR2 as SFDVKD. The CDR3 is 21 amino acids. V lost 0 bases to trimming and J lost 9 bases; unmatched junction nucleotides: 21. CDR3 sequence: CATSDLTGQGAVVAEGSPLHF. CDR3 bases: TGTGCCACCAGTGATTTGACAGGTCAGGGGGCGGTTGTTGCCGAGGGTTCACCCCTCCACTTT.